These 24 T cell receptor beta chains came from one sample sequenced in a study of blood T cell repertoires in COVID-19. Measured with immunoSEQ multiplex PCR; TCRdb has only the in-frame clones, and not every one. The repertoire holds under 250,000 clones, with around 80% as singletons. Material: peripheral blood. The receptors come from a man aged 45 to 65 with active or convalescent COVID-19.

This sequence joins TRBV30 and TRBJ2-3; 7 nucleotides agree with TRBD1. CDR1 and CDR2 from the germline V gene are GTSNPN and SVGIG (reference sequence). This CDR3 contains 15 residues. J was trimmed by 2 bases and V by 1 base; bases with no gene match: 6. The CDR3 reads CAWSGQGPLTDTQYF. The CDR3 bases are TGTGCCTGGAGTGGACAGGGCCCCCTCACAGATACGCAGTATTTT.

This chain connects TRBV6-5 to TRBJ1-1, with a tentative D call TRBD1 (6 bases). Germline CDR1 and CDR2: MNHEY and SVGAGI. CDR3 length equals 14 residues. V was pared by 7 bases and J by 0 bases, with 12 bases between. The CDR3 DNA follows: TGTGCCAGCATTATGGACAGAGTGAACACTGAAGCTTTCTTT. It translates to CASIMDRVNTEAFF.

J is TRBJ2-5 and V is TRBV9, with TRBD1 identical over 8 bases. This CDR3 is built from 16 residues. Germline lookup yields CDR1 SGDLS and CDR2 YYNGEE. Trimming removed 1 base from V and 2 bases from J; junction bases left unmatched: 7. The chain's CDR3 is CASSVQGAVAQETQYF. CDR3 sequence (DNA): TGTGCCAGCAGCGTACAGGGGGCCGTCGCGCAAGAGACCCAGTACTTC.

The chain links TRBV9 to TRBJ2-3; 8 bases fit TRBD2. With 0 bases clipped from V and 4 bases from J, the junction kept 7 bases outside the gene matches. The CDR3 has 16 residues. CDR1 is SGDLS and CDR2 is YYNGEE in the germline V gene. CDR3 amino acids: CASSVVGAGASDTQYF. The DNA of the CDR3 is TGTGCCAGCAGCGTAGTCGGAGCGGGAGCCTCAGATACGCAGTATTTT.

This clone was counted a single time. This sequence joins TRBV2 and TRBJ2-7, with 7 bases fitting TRBD1. Trimming removed 8 bases from V and 3 bases from J; junction bases left unmatched: 19. The CDR3 has 17 amino acids. The V gene's germline CDR1 is SNHLY and CDR2 FYNNEI. DNA of the CDR3: TGTGCCAGCGTCCCCGTAGGCGACAGGGTATTTCACTACGAGCAGTACTTC. It encodes CASVPVGDRVFHYEQYF.

The V call is TRBV5-1, the J call TRBJ1-5, with TRBD1 identical over 8 bases. This CDR3 has 15 amino acids. Germline assignment: CDR1 SGHRS and CDR2 YFSETQ. V gave up 0 bases and J gave up 6 bases; unmatched junction bases: 5. The CDR3, as DNA: TGCGCCAGCAGCTTGGGGACAGGGTTCGGTCAGCCCCAGCATTTT. Translated, it gives CASSLGTGFGQPQHF.

J is TRBJ1-3 and V is TRBV27, with a tentative D call TRBD1 (6 bases). This CDR3 has 14 residues. CDR1 is MNHEY, CDR2 SMNVEV, per germline (reference sequence). The V gene lost 2 bases and the J gene lost 7 bases, with 12 bases spanning the gap. CDR3 coding DNA: TGTGCCAGCAGTTTAGGCAGGGGAGACAACACCATATATTTT. Protein: CASSLGRGDNTIYF.

This chain connects TRBV12-5 to TRBJ1-1; D remains unclear. The germline V gene encodes CDR1 LGHNT and CDR2 FRNRAP. V lost 1 base and J lost 11, with 11 bases in between. This CDR3 comprises 12 residues. The DNA of the CDR3 is TGTGCTAGTGGTTTGGAGAGTGGCGGGGCTTTCTTT. Protein product: CASGLESGGAFF. Together with reference TRBV12-5 and TRBJ1-1, the CDR3 gives the full variable domain: DARVTQTPRHKVTEMGQEVTMRCQPILGHNTVFWYRQTMMQGLELLAYFRNRAPLDDSGMPKDRFSAEMPDATLATLKIQPSEPRDSAVYFCASGLESGGAFFGQGTRLTVV.

This chain joins TRBV5-8 and TRBJ2-1; D perhaps matches TRBD2 (6 bases). The CDR3 consists of 14 residues. Germline CDR1 is SGHTS and CDR2 is YDEGEE. V lost 0 bases and J lost 7, with 11 bases in between. CDR3 in amino acids: CASSLAVGGNEQFF. DNA of the CDR3: TGTGCCAGCAGCTTGGCCGTGGGGGGTAATGAGCAGTTCTTC.

The gene calls are TRBV30 and TRBJ1-1; perhaps TRBD1 as D (6 bases). The CDR3 sequence is 14 residues long. V was trimmed by 0 bases and J by 1 base, leaving 9 bases between them. Germline-derived CDR1 and CDR2 are GTSNPN and SVGIG (reference sequence). DNA for the CDR3: TGTGCCTGGAGTGTGGACAGTCGGAACACTGAAGCTTTCTTT. Protein: CAWSVDSRNTEAFF.

This chain uses TRBV30 with TRBJ2-5, with 7 bases matching TRBD2. The trim removed 0 bases at V and 4 bases at J, leaving 11 bases unmatched. CDR3 length: 16 amino acids. Germline V gene lookup returns CDR1 GTSNPN and CDR2 SVGIG (reference sequence). The CDR3 nucleotides read TGTGCCTGGAGTGTATTGGGGGGAGGGAGGGGAGAGACCCAGTACTTC. It translates to CAWSVLGGGRGETQYF.

This chain joins TRBV11-3 and TRBJ2-1; a weak D match, TRBD2 (5 bases). The germline gives CDR1 SGHNT, CDR2 YENEEA. The V end was cut by 2 bases, the J end by 4 bases, with 15 bases between. CDR3 length equals 16 residues. The CDR3 sequence is CASSLFATTLYNEQFF. CDR3 bases: TGTGCCAGCAGCTTATTTGCGACTACCCTTTACAATGAGCAGTTCTTC.

The chain uses TRBV30 and TRBJ2-7, with a weak D call TRBD1 (6 bases). The CDR3 length is 12 residues. V was cut by 5 bases and J by 7 bases, with 15 bases left in between. Germline values: CDR1 GTSNPN, CDR2 SVGIG (reference sequence). In DNA form, the CDR3 reads TGTGCCTGGCAAACAGGGTCGTGGGAGCAGTACTTC. Protein: CAWQTGSWEQYF. Filled out from reference TRBV30 and TRBJ2-7, the complete variable domain reads SQTIHQWPATLVQPVGSPLSLECTVEGTSNPNLYWYRQAAGRGLQLLFYSVGIGQISSEVPQNLSASRPQDRQFILSSKKLLLSDSGFYLCAWQTGSWEQYFGPGTRLTVT.

This clone was counted between two and nine times. J is TRBJ2-7 and V is TRBV5-1; possibly TRBD1 for D (6 bases). The V end was cut by 4 bases, the J end by 3 bases, with 11 bases between. CDR1 SGHRS and CDR2 YFSETQ come from the germline V gene. The CDR3 spans 13 residues. The CDR3 is CASSIGTNYEQYF. The CDR3 nucleotides are TGCGCCAGCAGCATCGGGACAAACTACGAGCAGTACTTC.

The chain uses TRBV5-4 and TRBJ2-5, with 7 bases lining up with TRBD2. J lost 5 bases, V lost 4 bases, and 8 bases had no gene match. Germline V lookup: CDR1 SGHNT, CDR2 YYREEE (reference sequence). This CDR3 comprises 14 residues. This CDR3 reads CASSPDAGVETQYF. DNA of the CDR3: TGTGCCAGCAGCCCAGACGCGGGGGTGGAGACCCAGTACTTC.

This rearrangement joins TRBV10-3 to TRBJ2-1, with 7 bases lining up with TRBD2. J was trimmed by 12 bases and V by 3 bases; bases with no gene match: 2. Germline CDR1 reads ENHRY; CDR2 reads SYGVKD. This CDR3 contains 11 residues. The chain's CDR3 is CAISETSAQFF. As DNA, the CDR3 is TGTGCCATCAGTGAAACTAGCGCGCAGTTCTTC.

The rearrangement links TRBV2 to TRBJ2-5, with TRBD2 identical over 8 bases. The junction had 7 bases not matched to a gene; V was cut back by 9 bases and J by 4 bases. The CDR3 totals 13 residues. Germline CDR1 reads SNHLY; CDR2 reads FYNNEI. For the CDR3, the DNA is TGTGCCAGTAAAGCGGGGGTCACAGAGACCCAGTACTTC. This gives the protein CASKAGVTETQYF.

The chain combines TRBV9 with TRBJ1-1; the match to TRBD1 covers 9 bases. The CDR3 loop spans 16 amino acids. Germline trimming cut 3 bases from V and 4 bases from J; bases unmatched to any gene: 10. Germline V gene data show CDR1 as SGDLS and CDR2 as YYNGEE. The CDR3 DNA reads as TGTGCCAGCAGCGCTCTGACAGGGGGAAGAATCACTGAAGCTTTCTTT. Translation gives CASSALTGGRITEAFF.

The chain employs TRBV12-2 and TRBJ2-7; TRBD1 is the table's D call and was not checked against the DNA. TRBV12-2 is a known pseudogene. The CDR3 totals 16 residues. This CDR3 reads CASRLAQEEPQGEQYF. The CDR3 nucleotides read TGTGCAAGTCGCTTAGCGCAGGAAGAGCCACAGGGCGAGCAGTACTTC.

The CDR3 reads CATSGERGSPLHF. CDR3 in DNA: TGTGCCACCTCCGGGGAAAGGGGGTCACCCCTCCACTTT. The chain uses TRBV6-5 and TRBJ1-6; D possibly corresponds to TRBD1 (6 bases). The CDR3 is 13 residues long. In germline, CDR1 is MNHEY, CDR2 SVGAGI. The V gene lost 10 bases and the J gene lost 10 bases, with 17 bases spanning the gap.

The chain couples TRBV5-6 to TRBJ1-5, with a possible D match to TRBD1 (6 bases). The CDR3 covers 16 residues. CDR1 and CDR2 from the germline V gene are SGHDT and YYEEEE. V was pared by 2 bases and J by 3 bases, with 15 bases between. CDR3 sequence reads: CASSFYGRGHNQPQHF. DNA for the CDR3: TGTGCCAGCAGCTTCTATGGCAGGGGCCACAATCAGCCCCAGCATTTT. The whole variable domain, filled in from reference TRBV5-6 and TRBJ1-5, reads DAGVTQSPTHLIKTRGQQVTLRCSPKSGHDTVSWYQQALGQGPQFIFQYYEEEERQRGNFPDRFSGHQFPNYSSELNVNALLLGDSALYLCASSFYGRGHNQPQHFGDGTRLSIL.

The chain recombines TRBV7-8 with TRBJ2-6; D may be TRBD1 (6 bases). V was trimmed by 4 bases and J by 5 bases, leaving 12 bases between them. This CDR3 spans 15 amino acids. CDR1 SGHVS and CDR2 FQNEAQ come from the germline V gene. The CDR3 reads CASSSSGTRANVLTF. Written as DNA, the CDR3 is TGTGCCAGCAGCTCCTCCGGGACAAGGGCCAACGTCCTGACTTTC.

The rearrangement joins TRBV28 to TRBJ2-7; D perhaps matches TRBD2 (7 bases). The germline V gene has CDR1 MDHEN and CDR2 SYDVKM. The CDR3 is made up of 16 amino acids. Trimming removed 6 bases at V and 5 bases at J, with 23 bases between. The CDR3 sequence: CASRGGLDPKRDEQYF. DNA of the CDR3: TGTGCCAGCAGGGGGGGGCTGGACCCTAAGAGGGACGAGCAGTACTTC.

This rearrangement joins TRBV28 to TRBJ2-5, with 8 bases fitting TRBD1. After removal of 4 bases from V and 0 bases from J, the junction contained 10 bases not matched to a gene. Germline-derived CDR1 and CDR2 are MDHEN and SYDVKM. This CDR3 has 17 amino acids. This chain's CDR3 is CASSSPPGQEDQETQYF. The CDR3 nucleotides read TGTGCCAGCAGTTCACCTCCGGGACAGGAGGACCAAGAGACCCAGTACTTC.